This TCR beta chain was retrieved from a study of T cells in localized non-small cell lung cancer. Sequenced by immunoSEQ multiplex PCR; TCRdb stores in-frame clones only, minus some. This sample yields roughly 20,000 clones, of which about 90% are seen a single time; around 2.5% belongs to the top ten. This clone appeared once. Sample: peripheral blood, taken before any cancer treatment. The TCR sequence derives from a woman aged 35-75 years with stage I lung adenocarcinoma.

For the CDR3, the DNA is TGTGCCAGCAGTTTACTGACAGGGGCATACTACGAGCAGTACTTC. Translated: CASSLLTGAYYEQYF. The J gene is TRBJ2-7, the V gene TRBV5-5, with 8 bases identical to TRBD1. V shed 5 bases, J shed 3 bases, and the junction held 10 bases outside the gene matches. The CDR3 sequence is 15 residues long. Germline loops: CDR1 SGHKS, CDR2 YYEKEE (reference sequence).